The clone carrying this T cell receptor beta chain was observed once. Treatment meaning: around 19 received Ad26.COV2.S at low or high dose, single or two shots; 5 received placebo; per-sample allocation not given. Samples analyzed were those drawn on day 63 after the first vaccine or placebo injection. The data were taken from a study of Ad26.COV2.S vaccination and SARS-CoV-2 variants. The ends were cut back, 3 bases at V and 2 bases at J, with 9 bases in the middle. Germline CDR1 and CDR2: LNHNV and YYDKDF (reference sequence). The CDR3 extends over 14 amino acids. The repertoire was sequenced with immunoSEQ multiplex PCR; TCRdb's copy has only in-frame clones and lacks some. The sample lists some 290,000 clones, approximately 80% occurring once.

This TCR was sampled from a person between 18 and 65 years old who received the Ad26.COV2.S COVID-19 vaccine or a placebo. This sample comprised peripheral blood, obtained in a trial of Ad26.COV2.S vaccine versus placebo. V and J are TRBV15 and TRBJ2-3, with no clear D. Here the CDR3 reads CATSSGQITDTQYF. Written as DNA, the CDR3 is TGTGCCACCAGCAGCGGGCAGATCACAGATACGCAGTATTTT. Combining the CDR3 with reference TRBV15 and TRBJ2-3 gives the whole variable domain DAMVIQNPRYQVTQFGKPVTLSCSQTLNHNVMYWYQQKSSQAPKLLFHYYDKDFNNEADTPDNFQSRRPNTSFCFLDIRSPGLGDTAMYLCATSSGQITDTQYFGPGTRLTVL.